This TCR beta chain emerged from a study of shared T cell receptors in the human thymus. The CDR3 spans 12 residues. The germline V and J ends were trimmed by 1 base and 13 bases, with 14 bases remaining between them. CDR1 and CDR2 from the germline V gene are SGHDN and FVKESK. TCRdb's copy holds only in-frame clones and misses some; the assay was immunoSEQ multiplex PCR. The sample includes 630,000 or so clones, about 87% of them seen just once. These data were also reused for a study on human thymus T cells. That investigation notes: Infants served as donors; they were healthy and Finnish and were having corrective surgery for congenital heart defects. Resections were taken during corrective heart surgery, and the thymus tissue came from these. Thymic and blood repertoires showed apparently biased V and J gene usage. As related research reported, thymic repertoires overlapped highly among unrelated individuals.

Sequencing used thymocytes. The TCR comes from a boy under two years old with a congenital heart defect. The rearrangement uses TRBV14 and TRBJ2-7; D is ambiguous. The CDR3 is CASSQGPSPHYF. CDR3 nucleotides: TGTGCCAGCAGCCAAGGGCCGTCGCCGCACTACTTC.